The 6 T cell receptor beta chains below all came from one sample that was sequenced in a study of control samples from healthy donors and cancer patients. Some clones are missing from TCRdb's copy, which holds only in-frame ones; the method was immunoSEQ multiplex PCR. The table records around 170,000 clones, around nine tenths of them present only once. Sequencing was performed on blood. These TCRs come from a woman younger than 45 in good health.

The genes are TRBV11-2 and TRBJ1-2; D gene ambiguous. The CDR3 loop spans 14 amino acids. Trimming took 3 bases from V and 1 from J, leaving 9 bases between them. Germline V gives CDR1 SGHAT, CDR2 FQNNGV. CDR3 in amino acids: CASSFSHSNYGYTF. The CDR3, as DNA: TGTGCCAGCAGCTTCTCGCACAGTAACTATGGCTACACCTTC. The variable domain in full, completed from reference TRBV11-2 and TRBJ1-2, reads EAGVAQSPRYKIIEKRQSVAFWCNPISGHATLYWYQQILGQGPKLLIQFQNNGVVDDSQLPKDRFSAERLKGVDSTLKIQPAKLEDSAVYLCASSFSHSNYGYTFGSGTRLTVV.

The V and J genes are TRBV11-3 and TRBJ1-4; D remains ambiguous. Germline CDR1 reads SGHNT; CDR2 reads YENEEA. V dropped 4 bases and J dropped 4 bases, with 13 bases sitting between them. The CDR3 length is 15 residues. The CDR3 bases are TGTGCCAGCAGCTCCACCAGGACCCTTAATGAAAAACTGTTTTTT. Residues: CASSSTRTLNEKLFF.

This chain uses TRBV19 with TRBJ2-7, with a tentative D call TRBD2 (6 bases). CDR3 size: 14 residues. Looked up from germline, CDR1 is LNHDA and CDR2 is SQIVND (reference sequence). Trimming took off 3 bases at V and 4 bases at J, with 13 bases between the two ends. DNA of the CDR3: TGTGCCAGTAGTATGCGGGGAAACCCTTACGAGCAGTACGTC. Amino acids: CASSMRGNPYEQYV.

The rearrangement links TRBV7-9 to TRBJ1-2; perhaps TRBD1 as D (6 bases). V dropped 0 bases and J dropped 7 bases, with 12 bases sitting between them. This CDR3 comprises 14 residues. Looked up from germline, CDR1 is SEHNR and CDR2 is FQNEAQ (reference sequence). In DNA, the CDR3 is TGTGCCAGCAGCTTAGCCCAGGGGATGGGTGGCTACACCTTC. As protein: CASSLAQGMGGYTF.

The CDR3 is CASSPRQAGRNTQYF. The CDR3 bases are TGCGCCAGCAGCCCCCGTCAAGCGGGGAGGAATACGCAGTATTTT. V usage is TRBV4-1 and J usage is TRBJ2-3; 7 nucleotides match TRBD2. Per germline, CDR1 MGHRA and CDR2 YSYEKL. The V gene end was trimmed by 4 bases and the J gene end by 7 bases; junction bases not matched to a gene: 11. The CDR3 consists of 15 residues.

The chain uses TRBV9 and TRBJ2-6; D uncertain. There are 15 residues in the CDR3. In germline, CDR1 is SGDLS, CDR2 YYNGEE. Trimming took 2 bases from V and 4 from J, leaving 10 bases between them. The CDR3 loop reads CASSVGVSGANVLTF. DNA for the CDR3: TGTGCCAGCAGCGTTGGGGTCTCCGGGGCCAACGTCCTGACTTTC.